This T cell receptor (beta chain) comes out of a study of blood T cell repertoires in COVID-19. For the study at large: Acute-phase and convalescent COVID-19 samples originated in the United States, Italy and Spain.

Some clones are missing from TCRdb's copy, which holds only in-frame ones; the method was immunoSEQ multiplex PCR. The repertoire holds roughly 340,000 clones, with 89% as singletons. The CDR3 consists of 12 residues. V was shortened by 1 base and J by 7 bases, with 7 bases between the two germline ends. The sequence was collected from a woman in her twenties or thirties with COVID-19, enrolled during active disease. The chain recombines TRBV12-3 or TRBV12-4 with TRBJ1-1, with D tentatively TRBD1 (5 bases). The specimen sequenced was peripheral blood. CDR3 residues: CASSLGGDEAFF. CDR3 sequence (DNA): TGTGCCAGCAGTTTAGGGGGGGATGAAGCTTTCTTT.